This entry concerns a single TCR beta chain. The target antigen is unknown. Only in-frame clones appear in the TCRdb table, and some are missing; sequencing was by immunoSEQ multiplex PCR. The sample records about 84,000 clones, 80% to 90% being singletons. The CDR3 loop spans 15 amino acids. The V gene lost 0 bases and the J gene lost 4 bases, with 10 bases spanning the gap. Germline assignment: CDR1 SGHRS and CDR2 YFSETQ. The sample is drawn from a study of T cell responses to AZD1222 COVID-19 vaccine. Study conclusions and caveats: Vaccine-associated CD4 TCRs spanned spike, dominant at 160-218 and 743-854. The donor group comprised mostly white British people and more females; the analysis possibly underestimated clonal diversity.

The sample here was peripheral blood, taken 28 days after the second AZD1222 dose. This TCR derives from an adult who received the AZD1222 COVID-19 vaccine. The genes are TRBV5-1 and TRBJ2-2; the D is unclear. The CDR3, as DNA: TGCGCCAGCAGCTTGGAAGGGTTGGGCACCGGGGAGCTGTTTTTT. Amino acid sequence: CASSLEGLGTGELFF.